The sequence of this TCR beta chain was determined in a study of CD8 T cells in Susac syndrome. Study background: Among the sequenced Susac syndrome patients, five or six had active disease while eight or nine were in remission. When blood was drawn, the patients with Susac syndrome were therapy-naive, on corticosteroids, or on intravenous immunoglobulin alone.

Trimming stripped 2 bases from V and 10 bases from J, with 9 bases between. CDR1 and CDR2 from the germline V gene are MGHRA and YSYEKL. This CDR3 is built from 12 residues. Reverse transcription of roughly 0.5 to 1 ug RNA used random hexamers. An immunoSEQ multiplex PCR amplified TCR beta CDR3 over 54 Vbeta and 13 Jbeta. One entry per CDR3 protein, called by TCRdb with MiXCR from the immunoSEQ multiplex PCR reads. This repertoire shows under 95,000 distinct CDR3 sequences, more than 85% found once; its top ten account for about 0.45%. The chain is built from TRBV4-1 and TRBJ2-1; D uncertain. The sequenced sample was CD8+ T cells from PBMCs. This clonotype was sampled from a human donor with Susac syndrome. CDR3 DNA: TGCGCCAGCAGCCAAAATGAGGCCGAGCAGTTCTTC. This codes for CASSQNEAEQFF.